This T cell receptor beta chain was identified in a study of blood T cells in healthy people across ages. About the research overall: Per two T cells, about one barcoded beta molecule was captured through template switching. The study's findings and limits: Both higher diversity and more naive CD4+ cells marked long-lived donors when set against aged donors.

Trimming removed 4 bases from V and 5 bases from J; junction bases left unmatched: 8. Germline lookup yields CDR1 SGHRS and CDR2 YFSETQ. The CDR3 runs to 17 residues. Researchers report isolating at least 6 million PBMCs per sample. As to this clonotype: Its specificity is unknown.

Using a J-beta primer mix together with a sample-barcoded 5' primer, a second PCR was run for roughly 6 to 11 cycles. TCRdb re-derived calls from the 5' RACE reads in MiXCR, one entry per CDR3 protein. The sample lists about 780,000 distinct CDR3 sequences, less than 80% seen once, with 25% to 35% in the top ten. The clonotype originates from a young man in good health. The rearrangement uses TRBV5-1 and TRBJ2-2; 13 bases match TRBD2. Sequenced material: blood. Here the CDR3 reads CASSGSTGLAGTGELFF. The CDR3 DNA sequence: TGCGCCAGCAGCGGATCCACGGGACTAGCGGGGACCGGGGAGCTGTTTTTT.